The 13 T cell receptor beta chains reported below all come from one sample, sequenced in a study of T cell responses to AZD1222 COVID-19 vaccine. Clones were read by immunoSEQ multiplex PCR, and TCRdb kept only the in-frame ones, dropping some. This table holds around 75,000 clones, about 85% found once. This sample comprised peripheral blood, obtained on day 0 of AZD1222 vaccination. These receptors all come from an adult in good health.

This clone was detected only a few times. This chain joins TRBV6-5 and TRBJ2-2; the match to TRBD2 covers 7 bases. Germline trimming cut 7 bases from V and 5 bases from J; bases unmatched to any gene: 7. CDR3 length equals 14 residues. Germline lookup yields CDR1 MNHEY and CDR2 SVGAGI. Here the CDR3 DNA reads TGTGCCAGCAATGGGGCGGGGGATACCGGGGAGCTGTTTTTT. It encodes CASNGAGDTGELFF.

V gene TRBV4-1 combines with J gene TRBJ2-1, with 15 bases matching TRBD2. The germline gives CDR1 MGHRA, CDR2 YSYEKL. This CDR3 comprises 16 residues. Unmatched junction bases numbered 10, after V lost 6 bases and J lost 10 bases. The CDR3 sequence is CASRSAGLAGGNEQFF. The CDR3 DNA is TGCGCCAGCAGATCGGCGGGACTAGCGGGGGGCAACGAGCAGTTCTTC.

This rearrangement joins TRBV2 to TRBJ1-5; D not certain. This CDR3 is 14 amino acids long. Germline V gene data show CDR1 as SNHLY and CDR2 as FYNNEI. V was clipped by 8 bases and J by 3 bases, with 14 bases between them. The CDR3 loop is CASQSYRDNQPQHF. The CDR3 DNA reads as TGTGCCAGCCAGTCTTACCGGGACAATCAGCCCCAGCATTTT.

By proportion, this clone is medium-sized. The V and J genes are TRBV7-9 and TRBJ1-1, with TRBD1 identical over 7 bases. The CDR3 is 15 residues long. Germline assignment: CDR1 SEHNR and CDR2 FQNEAQ (reference sequence). Germline trimming cut 3 bases from V and 8 bases from J; bases unmatched to any gene: 12. Here the CDR3 DNA reads TGTGCCAGCAGCTTTCCGTTGGGGACAGCTTACGAAGCTTTCTTT. This codes for CASSFPLGTAYEAFF.

This chain joins TRBV9 and TRBJ1-4, with D hard to call. The CDR3 totals 13 residues. Trimming took off 0 bases at V and 5 bases at J, with 5 bases between the two ends. The germline gives CDR1 SGDLS, CDR2 YYNGEE. The CDR3 DNA is TGTGCCAGCAGCGTAGGTCTCAATGAAAAACTGTTTTTT. Protein product: CASSVGLNEKLFF.

V and J are TRBV30 and TRBJ2-7, with 7 positions matching TRBD2. Looked up from germline, CDR1 is GTSNPN and CDR2 is SVGIG (reference sequence). The CDR3 is 13 residues long. Trimming removed 5 bases from V and 3 bases from J; junction bases left unmatched: 7. The CDR3 spells CAWSGGVVYEQYF. Here the CDR3 DNA reads TGTGCCTGGTCGGGAGGCGTCGTCTACGAGCAGTACTTC.

The V gene is TRBV5-4, the J gene TRBJ1-2; D might be TRBD1 (5 bases). The CDR3 length is 14 residues. Germline CDR1 SGHNT, CDR2 YYREEE (reference sequence). The V gene lost 3 bases and the J gene lost 13 bases, with 22 bases spanning the gap. CDR3 bases: TGTGCCAGCAGCTCCGACAGACCTAACTCTTTCTGCACCTTC. This encodes CASSSDRPNSFCTF. Full variable domain (outside the CDR3, taken from reference TRBV5-4 and TRBJ1-2): ETGVTQSPTHLIKTRGQQVTLRCSSQSGHNTVSWYQQALGQGPQFIFQYYREEENGRGNFPPRFSGLQFPNYSSELNVNALELDDSALYLCASSSDRPNSFCTFGSGTRLTVV.

This rearrangement joins TRBV19 to TRBJ1-1, with a possible D match to TRBD1 (6 bases). The V end was cut by 3 bases, the J end by 3 bases, with 14 bases between. The CDR3 sequence is 15 residues long. In germline, CDR1 is LNHDA, CDR2 SQIVND (reference sequence). CDR3 DNA: TGTGCCAGTAGTATTAGGGGAAACAGGGACACTGAAGCTTTCTTT. Protein product: CASSIRGNRDTEAFF.

The chain has TRBV6-6 and TRBJ2-2, with D hard to call. V dropped 6 bases and J dropped 3 bases, with 14 bases sitting between them. Germline CDR1 MNHNY, CDR2 SVGAGI (reference sequence). This CDR3 comprises 15 residues. CDR3 protein: CASSHSNDDTGELFF. The CDR3 bases are TGTGCCAGCAGCCACTCTAATGACGACACCGGGGAGCTGTTTTTT.

The chain uses TRBV28 and TRBJ2-7; D possibly corresponds to TRBD1 (7 bases). V was clipped by 3 bases and J by 1 base, with 10 bases between them. CDR1 MDHEN and CDR2 SYDVKM come from the germline V gene. The CDR3 has 14 amino acids. The CDR3 reads CASSLAGGSYEQYF. The CDR3 nucleotides read TGTGCCAGCAGTTTGGCAGGGGGGTCCTACGAGCAGTACTTC.

The chain combines TRBV28 with TRBJ1-1; 9 positions agree with TRBD1. J gave up 1 base and V 6 bases, and 3 bases lay outside the gene matches. The CDR3 consists of 14 residues. The germline CDR1 and CDR2 sequences are MDHEN and SYDVKM. CDR3 sequence (DNA): TGTGCCAGCAGGGGGACAGGGTGGAACACTGAAGCTTTCTTT. It codes for CASRGTGWNTEAFF.

The rearrangement joins TRBV21-1 to TRBJ1-2; the listed D gene, TRBD1, was not tested against the DNA. TRBV21-1 is termed a pseudogene. This CDR3 contains 18 residues. The CDR3 coding sequence is TGTGCCAGCAGCCCCACAACGGTCCCAGGGGCAGCTAACTATGGCTACACCTTC. Amino acid sequence: CASSPTTVPGAANYGYTF.

The rearrangement uses TRBV7-2 and TRBJ2-1; D possibly matches TRBD1 or TRBD2 (6 bases each). This CDR3 has 17 residues. CDR1 and CDR2 from the germline V gene are SGHTA and FQGNSA. V was cut by 3 bases and J by 4 bases, with 19 bases left in between. This CDR3 is CASSFRAPGAAYNEQFF. CDR3 coding DNA: TGTGCCAGCAGCTTTAGGGCCCCGGGGGCTGCTTACAATGAGCAGTTCTTC. The full variable domain, with the rest looked up from reference TRBV7-2 and TRBJ2-1, is GAGVSQSPSNKVTEKGKDVELRCDPISGHTALYWYRQSLGQGLEFLIYFQGNSAPDKSGLPSDRFSAERTGGSVSTLTIQRTQQEDSAVYLCASSFRAPGAAYNEQFFGPGTRLTVL.